The rows below give T cell receptor beta chains drawn from one sample of a study of CD8 T cells in ankylosing spondylitis. One entry per CDR3 protein results from TCRdb running MiXCR on the 5' RACE reads. The data show 200,000 to 300,000 distinct CDR3 sequences, 8% to 9.5% seen once. Material for sequencing was blood, either unsorted or a sorted T cell fraction (not recorded which). These receptors were obtained from a male donor with ankylosing spondylitis or in good health (not recorded which). CDR3s include the opening cysteine and the closing phenylalanine or tryptophan. Fields, in order: V gene, clone size, J gene, CDR3 protein. Clone size is shown for a subset of rows, as once, few, many or a class of expanded clone.

>TRBV9|many|TRBJ2-2
CASSVGAANTGELFF
>TRBV4-1|many|TRBJ2-1
CASSQETGLADYNEQFF
>TRBV7-3|-|TRBJ2-3
CASSCSGSGSDTQYF
>TRBV12-3/TRBV12-4|many|TRBJ2-7
CASSLLAGGYEQYF
>TRBV7-6|many|TRBJ2-5
CASSLVGLAGEETQYF
>TRBV5-1|-|TRBJ2-7
CASSPIDGSYEQYF
>TRBV3-1|many|TRBJ2-7
CASSQLDQGNEQYF
>TRBV4-3|many|TRBJ2-3
CASQIDRGPADTQYF
>TRBV29-1|-|TRBJ2-1
CSVEDWQGISYNEQFF
>TRBV5-1|few|TRBJ2-2
CASSHSTGPIGELFF
>TRBV7-2|-|TRBJ1-2
CASSPGQAYGYTF
>TRBV5-1|few|TRBJ1-2
CASSLNPRTDYGYTF
>TRBV3-1|many|TRBJ2-7
CASSQARGGSYEQYF
>TRBV30|few|TRBJ2-2
CAWIPGTSNTGELFF
>TRBV20-1|many|TRBJ2-7
CSARDRGNYEQYF
>TRBV12-3/TRBV12-4|-|TRBJ1-2
CASFPRGQSGYTF
>TRBV20-1|-|TRBJ2-1
CSATTGGSEQFF
>TRBV20-1|-|TRBJ2-4
CSARDWSGGGLKNIQYF
>TRBV6-1|many|TRBJ2-4
CASSKREDYIQYF
>TRBV4-2|many|TRBJ1-1
CASSQDRGGGTEAFF
>TRBV2|many|TRBJ2-2
CASTLGTGELFF
>TRBV12-3/TRBV12-4|many|TRBJ2-7
CASTRQGNEQYF
>TRBV4-3|many|TRBJ1-5
CASSQDLRGGGQPQHF
>TRBV7-8|many|TRBJ1-1
CASQGSEAFF